The 29 T cell receptor beta chains below come from one sample, sequenced in a study of vaccination and CD4 T cells after COVID-19. These receptors have no known antigen. An Oncomine TCR Beta short-read assay was used to sequence the DNA from cultured CD4+ T cells. Each CDR3 protein is one row after TCRdb ran MiXCR on the PCR reads. Here the sample spans more than 15,000 distinct CDR3 sequences, roughly 56% being singletons. Treatment in this sample: roughly ten-day PBMC culture with coronavirus spike peptide pools or control peptides (ViraFEST assay). The sample consisted of cultured CD4+ T cells from blood, taken after SARS-CoV-2 vaccination. These receptors all stem from a human donor with COVID-19.

The rearrangement uses TRBV6-1 and TRBJ2-3, with 15 bases lining up with TRBD2. The CDR3 has 17 residues. Germline trimming cut 5 bases from V and 4 bases from J; bases unmatched to any gene: 7. From germline, CDR1 is MNHNS and CDR2 SASEGT. The CDR3 DNA reads TGTGCCAGCAGTAGGACTAGCGGGGGGGTTAATGCAGATACGCAGTATTTT. It is translated as CASSRTSGGVNADTQYF.

This chain uses TRBV5-1 with TRBJ2-7; 8 nucleotides agree with TRBD1. CDR1 and CDR2 from the germline V gene are SGHRS and YFSETQ. The CDR3 covers 14 residues. The junction had 11 bases not matched to a gene; V was cut back by 5 bases and J by 7 bases. In DNA form, the CDR3 reads TGCGCCAGCAGGCGGGACAGGTCCCAAGGGGAGCAGTACTTC. It translates to CASRRDRSQGEQYF.

The genes are TRBV19 and TRBJ2-2; weak D call: TRBD2 (6 bases). Germline CDR1 and CDR2: LNHDA and SQIVND (reference sequence). The CDR3 consists of 13 residues. Trimming cost V 7 bases and J 4 bases, with 10 bases left between them. The CDR3: CASTGVRTGELFF. CDR3 in DNA: TGTGCCAGTACGGGGGTGCGCACCGGGGAGCTGTTTTTT. The full variable domain, completed using reference TRBV19 and TRBJ2-2, is DGGITQSPKYLFRKEGQNVTLSCEQNLNHDAMYWYRQDPGQGLRLIYYSQIVNDFQKGDIAEGYSVSREKKESFPLTVTSAQKNPTAFYLCASTGVRTGELFFGEGSRLTVL.

V gene TRBV20-1 combines with J gene TRBJ2-1, with D perhaps TRBD2 (5 bases). Trimming cost V 6 bases and J 4 bases, with 19 bases left between them. The CDR3 covers 15 residues. Germline CDR1 is DFQATT and CDR2 is SNEGSKA (reference sequence). The CDR3 DNA is TGCAGTGCCCCAAGGGAGCGGTCCGCTTACAATGAGCAGTTCTTC. It encodes CSAPRERSAYNEQFF.

The V and J genes are TRBV10-3 and TRBJ1-1, with D perhaps TRBD1 (5 bases). V dropped 3 bases and J dropped 0 bases, with 14 bases sitting between them. CDR3 size: 16 residues. Looked up from germline, CDR1 is ENHRY and CDR2 is SYGVKD. CDR3 DNA: TGTGCCATCAGTGATCGCGGGGCGGTAATGAACACTGAAGCTTTCTTT. Translating gives CAISDRGAVMNTEAFF.

The rearrangement joins TRBV6-5 to TRBJ2-1, with 7 bases aligning to TRBD1. The germline CDR1 and CDR2 sequences are MNHEY and SVGAGI. CDR3 length: 15 residues. V was clipped by 4 bases and J by 5 bases; unmatched bases: 8. The CDR3 sequence: CASSSGGAENNEQFF. The CDR3 bases are TGTGCCAGCAGTTCAGGGGGAGCGGAGAACAATGAGCAGTTCTTC.

Only a few counts were recorded for this clonotype. This chain uses TRBV28 with TRBJ1-2; D remains ambiguous. The CDR3 has 13 residues. The germline V gene has CDR1 MDHEN and CDR2 SYDVKM. Between the trimmed V and J ends, which lost 5 bases and 4 bases, there was a span of 11 bases. The chain's CDR3 is CASSRPGVYGYTF. CDR3 in DNA: TGTGCCAGCAGTCGGCCGGGTGTCTATGGCTACACCTTC.

This clonotype was seen more than once but under ten times. The chain employs TRBV24-1 and TRBJ2-1, with 9 nucleotides matching TRBD2. Germline loops: CDR1 KGHDR, CDR2 SFDVKD. The V gene end was trimmed by 4 bases and the J gene end by 1 base; junction bases not matched to a gene: 7. CDR3 size: 17 residues. The CDR3 nucleotides read TGTGCCACCAGTGACCCTGGGAGCGGGGGGTCCTACAATGAGCAGTTCTTC. Amino acid sequence: CATSDPGSGGSYNEQFF.

The chain has TRBV12-3 or TRBV12-4 and TRBJ2-7, with 11 bases lining up with TRBD1. This CDR3 has 16 residues. V lost 6 bases and J lost 1; bases outside the gene matches: 8. The CDR3 is CASSLRGTGGSYEQYF. For the CDR3, the DNA is TGTGCCAGCAGCCTAAGAGGGACAGGGGGATCCTACGAGCAGTACTTC.

The table lists this clonotype with a few counts. The chain employs TRBV6-5 and TRBJ1-4; D is unclear. The CDR3 covers 14 residues. The germline V and J ends were trimmed by 2 bases and 3 bases, with 7 bases remaining between them. Germline assignment: CDR1 MNHEY and CDR2 SVGAGI. The CDR3 nucleotides read TGTGCCAGCAGTTACCCCTCCTCTAATGAAAAACTGTTTTTT. Its protein is CASSYPSSNEKLFF.

This rearrangement joins TRBV6-2 or TRBV6-3 to TRBJ2-3, with D possibly being TRBD1 (6 bases). V dropped 2 bases and J dropped 5 bases, with 17 bases sitting between them. This CDR3 region has 16 residues. Germline CDR1 is MNHEY and CDR2 is SVGEGT. Here the CDR3 DNA reads TGTGCCAGCAGTTACGATCGTGCTGGGGGCCAAGATACGCAGTATTTT. It is translated as CASSYDRAGGQDTQYF.

The chain is built from TRBV25-1 and TRBJ1-2, with 11 bases aligning to TRBD1. The CDR3 runs 16 residues. CDR1 and CDR2 (germline): MGHDK, SYGVNS. The V gene end was trimmed by 3 bases and the J gene end by 8 bases; junction bases not matched to a gene: 11. The CDR3 DNA follows: TGTGCCAGCAGTGACGACAGGACAGGGGGCGACAGGGGCTACACCTTC. It codes for CASSDDRTGGDRGYTF.

The chain links TRBV5-1 to TRBJ2-5; unclear D gene. The CDR3 length is 12 residues. Per germline, CDR1 SGHRS and CDR2 YFSETQ. Trimming stripped 0 bases from V and 1 base from J, with 1 base between. CDR3 in amino acids: CASSLGQETQYF. In DNA, the CDR3 is TGCGCCAGCAGCTTGGGCCAAGAGACCCAGTACTTC.

This clonotype has more than one count but fewer than ten. The genes are TRBV20-1 and TRBJ1-1; D gene uncertain. Per the germline V gene, CDR1 is DFQATT and CDR2 is SNEGSKA (reference sequence). This CDR3 has 13 amino acids. The germline V and J ends were trimmed by 0 bases and 3 bases, with 8 bases remaining between them. CDR3 residues: CSAREGYDTEAFF. The CDR3, as DNA: TGCAGTGCTAGAGAGGGATATGACACTGAAGCTTTCTTT.

This chain joins TRBV19 and TRBJ2-3, with 9 bases fitting TRBD2. Germline CDR1 reads LNHDA; CDR2 reads SQIVND (reference sequence). V shed 7 bases, J shed 6 bases, and the junction held 8 bases outside the gene matches. The CDR3 covers 14 residues. CDR3 sequence (DNA): TGTGCCAGTACCGTAGCGGGGGCACAGGATACGCAGTATTTT. Amino acid sequence: CASTVAGAQDTQYF. The whole variable domain, filled in from reference TRBV19 and TRBJ2-3, reads DGGITQSPKYLFRKEGQNVTLSCEQNLNHDAMYWYRQDPGQGLRLIYYSQIVNDFQKGDIAEGYSVSREKKESFPLTVTSAQKNPTAFYLCASTVAGAQDTQYFGPGTRLTVL.

This clonotype occurred once. This chain joins TRBV28 and TRBJ2-7; maybe TRBD1 (5 bases). CDR3 length: 12 amino acids. The V and J ends lost 6 bases and 1 base respectively, with 7 bases between them. Germline V lookup: CDR1 MDHEN, CDR2 SYDVKM. In nucleotides, the CDR3 is TGTGCCAGCAGGCAGGGTTCCTACGAGCAGTACTTC. Protein sequence: CASRQGSYEQYF.

This clonotype was found a few times. This chain links TRBV7-2 with TRBJ1-2; TRBD1 is a possible D gene (5 bases). Trimming removed 4 bases from V and 4 bases from J, with 13 bases in between. This CDR3 has 14 amino acids. Germline CDR1 and CDR2: SGHTA and FQGNSA. Here the CDR3 DNA reads TGTGCCAGCAGCTCCAGGGATCGTTTCTATGGCTACACCTTC. Translation gives CASSSRDRFYGYTF.

This rearrangement joins TRBV20-1 to TRBJ2-1, with 9 bases lining up with TRBD2. This CDR3 comprises 14 residues. Germline loops: CDR1 DFQATT, CDR2 SNEGSKA (reference sequence). V shed 6 bases and J 5 bases; nucleotides not matched to a gene: 8. CDR3 residues: CSAEIAGAHNEQFF. CDR3 DNA: TGCAGTGCAGAAATAGCGGGGGCCCACAATGAGCAGTTCTTC.

The table lists this clonotype with a few counts. The CDR3 spells CASSPIRDSQPQHF. The DNA of the CDR3 is TGTGCCAGCTCACCGATCCGGGACAGCCAGCCCCAGCATTTT. The rearrangement joins TRBV18 to TRBJ1-5; the match to TRBD1 covers 7 bases. Germline V gives CDR1 KGHSH, CDR2 LQKENI. This CDR3 comprises 14 residues. After removal of 3 bases from V and 7 bases from J, the junction contained 6 bases not matched to a gene. The variable domain in full, with the rest retrieved from reference TRBV18 and TRBJ1-5, is NAGVMQNPRHLVRRRGQEARLRCSPMKGHSHVYWYRQLPEEGLKFMVYLQKENIIDESGMPKERFSAEFPKEGPSILRIQQVVRGDSAAYFCASSPIRDSQPQHFGDGTRLSIL.

This clonotype was observed a few times. The chain couples TRBV7-2 to TRBJ2-3; a possible D gene is TRBD2 (6 bases). Trimming took off 11 bases at V and 4 bases at J, with 13 bases between the two ends. The germline V gene encodes CDR1 SGHTA and CDR2 FQGNSA. This CDR3 spans 12 amino acids. CDR3 DNA sequence: TGTGCCGGAGGGCAGACTGCAGATACGCAGTATTTT. It translates to CAGGQTADTQYF.

This clonotype occurred a few times. This chain links TRBV20-1 with TRBJ2-3; D possibly corresponds to TRBD2 (6 bases). In germline, CDR1 is DFQATT, CDR2 SNEGSKA (reference sequence). CDR3 length: 13 amino acids. Trimming removed 6 bases at V and 2 bases at J, with 12 bases between. CDR3 loop: CSASTSDTDTQYF. The CDR3 DNA is TGCAGTGCGTCGACTAGTGACACAGATACGCAGTATTTT.

This chain joins TRBV11-3 and TRBJ2-5; TRBD2 aligns across 7 bases. Looked up from germline, CDR1 is SGHNT and CDR2 is YENEEA. Losses at the gene ends were 5 bases for V and 5 bases for J; bases not matched to a gene: 8. The CDR3 totals 14 residues. CDR3 nucleotides: TGTGCCAGCAGCCCATTAGCGGGTGGGGAGACCCAGTACTTC. Translating gives CASSPLAGGETQYF. The full variable domain, rest sourced from reference TRBV11-3 and TRBJ2-5, is EAGVVQSPRYKIIEKKQPVAFWCNPISGHNTLYWYLQNLGQGPELLIRYENEEAVDDSQLPKDRFSAERLKGVDSTLKIQPAELGDSAVYLCASSPLAGGETQYFGPGTRLLVL.

V gene TRBV6-5 combines with J gene TRBJ2-7; tentatively, D is TRBD2 (6 bases). CDR3 length: 14 amino acids. Germline CDR1 MNHEY, CDR2 SVGAGI. Trimming pared 4 bases from V and 0 bases from J, leaving 10 bases between. CDR3 residues: CASSSSVSSYEQYF. CDR3 DNA: TGTGCCAGCAGTTCTAGCGTAAGCTCCTACGAGCAGTACTTC.

V and J are TRBV5-4 and TRBJ2-3, with D perhaps matching TRBD2 (5 bases). CDR1 and CDR2 (germline): SGHNT, YYREEE (reference sequence). Trimming pared 4 bases from V and 1 base from J, leaving 19 bases between. The CDR3 contains 17 residues. The CDR3: CASSLDPRTPRTDTQYF. In nucleotides, the CDR3 is TGTGCCAGCAGCCTTGACCCCAGGACTCCTCGCACAGATACGCAGTATTTT.

Comment on this clonotype: A junction end diverges from the germline sequence, so it may reflect a read error. The chain is built from TRBV2 and TRBJ1-5; tentatively, D is TRBD1 (5 bases). The CDR3 is made up of 14 amino acids. CDR1 and CDR2 (germline): SNHLY, FYNNEI. As DNA, the CDR3 is TGTGCCAGCAGTGTAGGGGATAGCAATCAGCCTCAGCATTTT. It translates to CASSVGDSNQPQHF.

This clonotype showed up just a few times. The rearrangement joins TRBV6-2 or TRBV6-3 to TRBJ1-1; D not certain. The germline gives CDR1 MNHEY, CDR2 SVGEGT. The CDR3 length is 19 residues. Trimming removed 4 bases from V and 1 base from J, with 25 bases in between. The chain's CDR3 is CASSSSGNPLGVGNTEAFF. DNA of the CDR3: TGTGCCAGCAGTTCCTCCGGGAACCCACTTGGGGTTGGGAACACTGAAGCTTTCTTT.

This clonotype has more than one count but fewer than ten. The rearrangement links TRBV20-1 to TRBJ1-2, with 7 bases identical to TRBD1. This CDR3 contains 13 residues. The trim removed 5 bases at V and 9 bases at J, leaving 12 bases unmatched. Germline lookup yields CDR1 DFQATT and CDR2 SNEGSKA (reference sequence). CDR3 bases: TGCAGTGCTGGACAGGCGGGGCTGGTGAGCTACACCTTC. The encoded protein is CSAGQAGLVSYTF.

V gene TRBV20-1 combines with J gene TRBJ1-5, with a weak D call TRBD1 (5 bases). This CDR3 is built from 14 residues. Germline V gene sequence: CDR1 DFQATT, CDR2 SNEGSKA (reference sequence). Trimming took off 0 bases at V and 7 bases at J, with 13 bases between the two ends. CDR3 amino acids: CSARDPTRGQPQHF. The CDR3, as DNA: TGCAGTGCTAGAGACCCGACCCGGGGCCAGCCCCAGCATTTT.

The chain is built from TRBV11-3 and TRBJ1-2; D uncertain. The CDR3 sequence is 12 residues long. The germline gives CDR1 SGHNT, CDR2 YENEEA. V dropped 3 bases and J dropped 8 bases, with 10 bases sitting between them. CDR3: CASSLSTQGYTF. CDR3 bases: TGTGCCAGCAGCTTGTCCACACAAGGCTACACCTTC.